This is a list of T cell receptor beta chains from one sample in a study of T-cell memory formation after mild COVID-19. MiXCR, applied by TCRdb to the 5' RACE reads, yields one record per CDR3 protein. The sample has about 400,000 distinct CDR3 sequences, about 25% seen once. The sample consisted of PBMCs or a T cell subset sorted from them (not recorded which). The receptors here all came from an adult woman who had mild COVID-19 (a few samples of this study predate the infection). Cell type and time point are not known. Each CDR3 is given with its conserved first and last residue. D genes are given only for firm matches. The size field is filled for only some rows; it gives once, few, many or a size class.

14 | TRBJ2-3 | TRBV20-1 | TRBD2 | few | CSARASGRADTQYF | TGCAGTGCTAGAGCTAGCGGGAGGGCAGATACGCAGTATTTT
16 | TRBJ1-2 | TRBV7-6 | NA | few | CASSPRAGDNLYGYTF | TGTGCCAGCAGCCCTAGGGCGGGGGACAACCTCTATGGCTACACCTTC
12 | TRBJ1-2 | TRBV2 | NA | few | CASSETNYGYTF | TGTGCCAGCAGTGAAACCAACTATGGCTACACCTTC
15 | TRBJ2-3 | TRBV19 | NA | few | CASSTTIASTDTQYF | TGTGCCAGTAGTACGACAATAGCGTCCACAGATACGCAGTATTTT
19 | TRBJ2-3 | TRBV7-8 | NA | NA | CASSLYIGASSGVGDTQYF | TGTGCCAGCAGCTTATATATCGGTGCCTCCTCTGGGGTGGGTGATACGCAGTATTTT
17 | TRBJ2-7 | TRBV10-3 | NA | NA | CAISESEYGTTRGEQYF | TGTGCCATCAGTGAGTCGGAGTATGGCACTACGCGGGGCGAGCAGTACTTC
18 | TRBJ2-3 | TRBV5-1 | TRBD2 | few | CASSLAKVSGGGTDTQYF | TGCGCCAGCAGCTTGGCCAAAGTTTCGGGAGGTGGAACAGATACGCAGTATTTT
18 | TRBJ2-4 | TRBV7-9 | TRBD1 | few | CASSYETTGGQAKNIQYF | TGTGCCAGCAGCTACGAGACGACAGGGGGCCAAGCCAAAAACATTCAGTACTTC
14 | TRBJ2-7 | TRBV9 | TRBD1 | NA | CASSGLQGQHEQYF | TGTGCCAGCAGCGGACTACAGGGGCAACACGAGCAGTACTTC
15 | TRBJ2-1 | TRBV6-2/TRBV6-3 | NA | few | CASSTTPSSYNEQFF | TGTGCCAGCAGTACAACCCCGAGCTCCTACAATGAGCAGTTCTTC